The 13 T cell receptor beta chains listed next were all sequenced from one sample in a study of blood T cells in healthy people across ages. A second PCR, run for about 7 to 11 cycles, used a sample-barcoded 5' primer plus a J-beta primer mix. TCRdb re-called the 5' RACE reads through MiXCR, storing one row per CDR3 protein. Of around 800,000 distinct CDR3 sequences detected, roughly 50% appear once; the ten largest clones hold about 42%. Specimen: blood. Receptor source: a man aged 80 or over in good health.

The V gene is TRBV7-9, the J gene TRBJ2-5; D might be TRBD1 (5 bases). From germline, CDR1 is SEHNR and CDR2 FQNEAQ (reference sequence). There are 13 residues in the CDR3. Trimming cost V 5 bases and J 3 bases, with 10 bases left between them. CDR3 in DNA: TGTGCCAGCAGCCCGGCCAGGGAAGAGACCCAGTACTTC. Translating gives CASSPAREETQYF.

The chain links TRBV9 to TRBJ2-7; 10 bases match TRBD2. Germline assignment: CDR1 SGDLS and CDR2 YYNGEE. CDR3 length equals 15 residues. V shed 0 bases and J 2 bases; nucleotides not matched to a gene: 2. This CDR3 reads CASSVGSGRAYEQYF. The CDR3 bases are TGTGCCAGCAGCGTAGGGAGCGGGAGGGCCTACGAGCAGTACTTC. The full variable domain, with the rest looked up from reference TRBV9 and TRBJ2-7, is DSGVTQTPKHLITATGQRVTLRCSPRSGDLSVYWYQQSLDQGLQFLIQYYNGEERAKGNILERFSAQQFPDLHSELNLSSLELGDSALYFCASSVGSGRAYEQYFGPGTRLTVT.

The CDR3 DNA follows: TGTGCCACCCGGGCATCGCGGGAGGGGTCCGGGGAGCTGTTTTTT. This gives the protein CATRASREGSGELFF. The V and J genes are TRBV24-1 and TRBJ2-2; 9 positions agree with TRBD2. Losses at the gene ends were 9 bases for V and 6 bases for J; bases not matched to a gene: 10. The germline V gene encodes CDR1 KGHDR and CDR2 SFDVKD. The CDR3 is 15 residues long.

The chain employs TRBV3-1 and TRBJ2-4; the D gene is possibly TRBD2 (5 bases). CDR3 length: 16 residues. V lost 0 bases and J lost 0, with 9 bases in between. Germline V CDR1 and CDR2: LGHDT, YNNKEL (reference sequence). CDR3 sequence (DNA): TGTGCCAGCAGCCAAGACAGGACTCTAGCCAAAAACATTCAGTACTTC. Protein: CASSQDRTLAKNIQYF.

A few counts support this clonotype. J is TRBJ1-2 and V is TRBV27; D might be TRBD1 (5 bases). V shed 4 bases and J shed 5 bases, with 14 bases lying between them. Germline loops: CDR1 MNHEY, CDR2 SMNVEV (reference sequence). The CDR3 runs to 14 residues. The CDR3 DNA sequence: TGTGCCAGCAGTTCCGCCGGGACGGAATATGGCTACACCTTC. The encoded protein is CASSSAGTEYGYTF.

The rearrangement links TRBV20-1 to TRBJ2-7; possible D gene TRBD2, 6 bases. The DNA end is a closer match to TRBJ2-5, so the J assignment may be wrong. The CDR3 sequence is 14 residues long. From germline, CDR1 is DFQATT and CDR2 SNEGSKA (reference sequence). The CDR3 sequence: CSAPPGVPDETQYF. The CDR3 region has the DNA TGCAGTGCTCCCCCGGGGGTGCCAGATGAGACCCAGTACTTC.

The chain uses TRBV4-2 and TRBJ2-3, with 15 bases aligning to TRBD2. The V gene's germline CDR1 is LGHNA and CDR2 YNFKEQ. The CDR3 is 19 amino acids. Germline trimming cut 0 bases from V and 14 bases from J; bases unmatched to any gene: 18. The CDR3 region has the DNA TGTGCCAGCAGCCAAGAAGGGACTAGCGGGAGGCCCCGGCACAGATACGCGTATTTT. Amino acid sequence: CASSQEGTSGRPRHRYAYF.

This chain links TRBV5-1 with TRBJ2-1; D remains ambiguous. Germline V gene lookup returns CDR1 SGHRS and CDR2 YFSETQ. Trimming took 0 bases from V and 7 from J, leaving 17 bases between them. CDR3 length: 16 amino acids. Here the CDR3 DNA reads TGCGCCAGCAGCTTGGGAGGTAGAATAGCAGGTAATGAGCAGTTCTTC. It encodes CASSLGGRIAGNEQFF. Full variable domain (remainder filled in from reference TRBV5-1 and TRBJ2-1): KAGVTQTPRYLIKTRGQQVTLSCSPISGHRSVSWYQQTPGQGLQFLFEYFSETQRNKGNFPGRFSGRQFSNSRSEMNVSTLELGDSALYLCASSLGGRIAGNEQFFGPGTRLTVL.

The rearrangement joins TRBV7-8 to TRBJ2-1; the match to TRBD2 covers 8 bases. Germline V gene data show CDR1 as SGHVS and CDR2 as FQNEAQ. Trimming removed 5 bases from V and 7 bases from J; junction bases left unmatched: 16. This CDR3 is built from 17 residues. The CDR3 here is CASSPRPSGSTWNEQFF. The CDR3 DNA sequence: TGTGCCAGCAGCCCCAGGCCCAGCGGGAGTACCTGGAATGAGCAGTTCTTC.

This clonotype was recorded a few times. The chain combines TRBV6-2 or TRBV6-3 with TRBJ2-1, with 9 bases matching TRBD2. V lost 5 bases and J lost 8; bases outside the gene matches: 10. Germline assignment: CDR1 MNHEY and CDR2 SVGEGT. CDR3 length equals 15 residues. CDR3 sequence: CASSARREGRDEQFF. For the CDR3, the DNA is TGTGCCAGCAGTGCCCGGCGGGAGGGCCGCGATGAGCAGTTCTTC.

The V and J genes are TRBV5-1 and TRBJ1-2; weak D call: TRBD1 (6 bases). There are 16 residues in the CDR3. V lost 1 base and J lost 0, with 13 bases in between. The germline V gene has CDR1 SGHRS and CDR2 YFSETQ. CDR3 protein: CASSLTPTGTNYGYTF. The DNA of the CDR3 is TGCGCCAGCAGCTTGACGCCCACAGGGACTAACTATGGCTACACCTTC.

A few counts support this clonotype. The DNA for the CDR3 is TGTGCCAGCAGTCGACTGGACAGTGGACCGTCCTACGAGCAGTACTTC. Translating it yields CASSRLDSGPSYEQYF. This chain uses TRBV27 with TRBJ2-7, with D possibly being TRBD1 (6 bases). Germline CDR1 is MNHEY and CDR2 is SMNVEV (reference sequence). This CDR3 comprises 16 residues. V was trimmed by 5 bases and J by 1 base, leaving 18 bases between them.

V is TRBV3-1 and J is TRBJ2-4, with D uncertain. The CDR3 runs 14 residues. Germline V lookup: CDR1 LGHDT, CDR2 YNNKEL (reference sequence). V lost 4 bases to trimming and J lost 0 bases, with 7 bases between them. The chain's CDR3 is CASSRFGAKNIQYF. The CDR3 coding sequence is TGTGCCAGCAGCCGGTTTGGAGCCAAAAACATTCAGTACTTC.